This TCR beta chain was identified in a study of diagnostic markers for celiac disease. By frequency, this clonotype is medium-sized. For each CDR3 protein, TCRdb gives one entry from its re-call of the reads, without DNA. In all, the sample yields about 1,000 distinct CDR3 sequences. CDR1 is SGHTA and CDR2 is FQGNSA in the germline V gene. There are 13 residues in the CDR3. The genes are TRBV7-2 and TRBJ1-2; the D call of TRBD1 rests on TCRdb alone, since no DNA is present to check it. The specimen was either unsorted cells or a sorted T cell fraction (not recorded which). This sequence originates from a human donor. CDR3: CASSVDRDYGYTF.